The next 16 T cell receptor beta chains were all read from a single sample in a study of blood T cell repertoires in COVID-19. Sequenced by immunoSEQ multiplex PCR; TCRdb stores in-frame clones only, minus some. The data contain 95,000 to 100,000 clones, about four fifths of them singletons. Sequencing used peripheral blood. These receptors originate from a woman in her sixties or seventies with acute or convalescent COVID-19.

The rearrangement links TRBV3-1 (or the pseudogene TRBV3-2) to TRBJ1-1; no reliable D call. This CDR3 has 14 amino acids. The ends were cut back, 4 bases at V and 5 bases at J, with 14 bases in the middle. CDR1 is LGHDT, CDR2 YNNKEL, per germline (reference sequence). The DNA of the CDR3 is TGTGCCAGCAGCCGCACGCCCGAGAGGACTGAAGCTTTCTTT. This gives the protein CASSRTPERTEAFF.

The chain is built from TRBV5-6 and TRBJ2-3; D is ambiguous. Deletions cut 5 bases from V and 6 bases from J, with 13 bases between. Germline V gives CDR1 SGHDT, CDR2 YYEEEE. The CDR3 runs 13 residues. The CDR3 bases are TGTGCCAGCAGACTACGTTGGCGGGATACGCAGTATTTT. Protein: CASRLRWRDTQYF.

CDR3 nucleotide sequence: TGCGCCAGCAGCTTGGGGACAGGGGGCAATCAGCCCCAGCATTTT. Its translation is CASSLGTGGNQPQHF. The rearrangement joins TRBV5-1 to TRBJ1-5, with 9 nucleotides matching TRBD1. The V and J ends lost 0 bases and 2 bases, in that order; junction bases with no gene match: 0. The germline CDR1 and CDR2 sequences are SGHRS and YFSETQ. The CDR3 covers 15 residues.

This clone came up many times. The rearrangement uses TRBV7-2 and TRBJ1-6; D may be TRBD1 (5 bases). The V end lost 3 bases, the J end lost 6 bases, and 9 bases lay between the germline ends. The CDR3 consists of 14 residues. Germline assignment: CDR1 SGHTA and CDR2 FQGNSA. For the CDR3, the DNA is TGTGCCAGCAGCTTTGGGCAGGGTAATTCACCCCTCCACTTT. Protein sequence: CASSFGQGNSPLHF.

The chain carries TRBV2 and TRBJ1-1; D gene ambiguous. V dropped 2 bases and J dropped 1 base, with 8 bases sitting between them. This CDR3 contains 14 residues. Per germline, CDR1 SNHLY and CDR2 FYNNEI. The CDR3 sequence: CASSEREGNTEAFF. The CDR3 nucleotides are TGTGCCAGCAGTGAAAGGGAGGGGAACACTGAAGCTTTCTTT.

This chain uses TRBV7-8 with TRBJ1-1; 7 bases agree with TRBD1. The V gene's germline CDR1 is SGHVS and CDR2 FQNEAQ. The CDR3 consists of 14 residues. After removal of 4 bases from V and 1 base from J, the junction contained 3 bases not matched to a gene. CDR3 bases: TGTGCCAGCAGCTGGGGACAGAGGAACACTGAAGCTTTCTTT. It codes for CASSWGQRNTEAFF.

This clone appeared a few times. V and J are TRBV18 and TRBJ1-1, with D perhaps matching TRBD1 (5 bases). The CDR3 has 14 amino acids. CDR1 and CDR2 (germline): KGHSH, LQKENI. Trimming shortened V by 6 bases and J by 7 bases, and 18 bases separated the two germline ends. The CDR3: CASSQIGGGGEAFF. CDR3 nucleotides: TGTGCCAGCTCCCAAATCGGGGGTGGTGGTGAAGCTTTCTTT.

For the CDR3, the DNA is TGTGCCAGCAGTGTTGGGGGGTGGGAGACCCAGTACTTC. Translated, it gives CASSVGGWETQYF. The rearrangement links TRBV2 to TRBJ2-5; possibly TRBD2 for D (6 bases). The germline CDR1 and CDR2 sequences are SNHLY and FYNNEI. The CDR3 sequence is 13 residues long. The V end was cut by 4 bases, the J end by 5 bases, with 11 bases between.

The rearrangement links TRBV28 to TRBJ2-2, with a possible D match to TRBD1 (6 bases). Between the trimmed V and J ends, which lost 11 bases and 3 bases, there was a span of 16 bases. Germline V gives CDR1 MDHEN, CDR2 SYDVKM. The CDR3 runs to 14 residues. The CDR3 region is CASRAAGDTGELFF. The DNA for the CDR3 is TGTGCCTCACGGGCGGCAGGGGACACCGGGGAGCTGTTTTTT.

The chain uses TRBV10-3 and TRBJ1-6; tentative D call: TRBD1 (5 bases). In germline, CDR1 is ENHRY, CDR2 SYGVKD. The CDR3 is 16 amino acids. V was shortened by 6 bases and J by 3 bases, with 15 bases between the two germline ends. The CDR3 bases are TGTGCCATCAGACCGGACACGGACTACTATAATTCACCCCTCCACTTT. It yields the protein CAIRPDTDYYNSPLHF.

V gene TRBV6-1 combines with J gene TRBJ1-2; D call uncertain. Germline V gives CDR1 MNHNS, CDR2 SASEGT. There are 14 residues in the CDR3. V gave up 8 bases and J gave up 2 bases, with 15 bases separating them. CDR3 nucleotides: TGTGCCAGCGCCGAAAGTAGGGAGAACTATGGCTACACCTTC. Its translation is CASAESRENYGYTF.

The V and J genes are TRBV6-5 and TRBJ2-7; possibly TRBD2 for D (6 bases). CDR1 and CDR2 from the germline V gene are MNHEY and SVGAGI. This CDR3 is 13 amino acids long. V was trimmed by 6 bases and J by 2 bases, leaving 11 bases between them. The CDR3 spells CASRGLSPYEQYF. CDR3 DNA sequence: TGTGCCAGCAGGGGACTCTCCCCCTACGAGCAGTACTTC.

The CDR3 region is CASSPRGPTNEKLFF. For the CDR3, the DNA is TGTGCCAGCTCACCGAGGGGGCCAACTAATGAAAAACTGTTTTTT. The V gene is TRBV18, the J gene TRBJ1-4; TRBD1 agrees at 7 bases. CDR1 and CDR2 from the germline V gene are KGHSH and LQKENI. The ends lost 3 bases at V and 0 bases at J; junction bases unmatched: 1. The CDR3 has 15 residues.

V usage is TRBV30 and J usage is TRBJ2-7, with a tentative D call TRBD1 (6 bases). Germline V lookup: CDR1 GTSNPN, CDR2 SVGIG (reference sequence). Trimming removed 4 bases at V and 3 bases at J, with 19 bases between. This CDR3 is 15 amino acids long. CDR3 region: CAWTNYGEQGYEQYF. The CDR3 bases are TGTGCCTGGACCAACTATGGGGAACAGGGCTACGAGCAGTACTTC.

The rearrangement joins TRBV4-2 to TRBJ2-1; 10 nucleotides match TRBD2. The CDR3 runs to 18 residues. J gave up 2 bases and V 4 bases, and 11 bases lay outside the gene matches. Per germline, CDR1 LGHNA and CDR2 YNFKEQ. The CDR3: CASSPRGASGGPYNEQFF. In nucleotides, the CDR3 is TGTGCCAGCAGCCCTCGTGGTGCTAGCGGGGGTCCCTACAATGAGCAGTTCTTC.

CDR3 residues: CASSQWTGNSPLHF. The CDR3 region has the DNA TGCGCCAGCAGCCAATGGACAGGGAATTCACCCCTCCACTTT. The rearrangement uses TRBV4-3 and TRBJ1-6; 8 bases fit TRBD1. From germline, CDR1 is LGHNA and CDR2 YSLEER. The CDR3 extends over 14 amino acids. The V segment lost 2 bases and the J segment 7 bases; nucleotides outside the gene matches: 1.